The next 4 T cell receptor beta chains were all read from a single sample in a study of identical twins. MiXCR was run by TCRdb on the 5' RACE reads, yielding one entry per CDR3 protein. Of under 400,000 distinct CDR3 sequences in the sample, roughly 9% were seen once. Sequences were obtained from naive T cells sorted from blood. Source of these receptors: a woman in her 50s in good health.

The chain recombines TRBV6-5 with TRBJ2-2; D is ambiguous. CDR1 and CDR2 (germline): MNHEY, SVGAGI. The CDR3 is 13 residues long. V lost 0 bases, J lost 5 bases, and 4 bases lay in between. The CDR3 sequence: CASSYSQTGELFF. The CDR3 DNA is TGTGCCAGCAGTTACTCCCAAACCGGGGAGCTGTTTTTT.

The sample holds a few counts of this clonotype. The chain is built from TRBV6-5 and TRBJ2-1, with D perhaps matching TRBD2 (5 bases). CDR1 MNHEY and CDR2 SVGAGI come from the germline V gene. CDR3 length equals 14 residues. V was shortened by 6 bases and J by 3 bases, with 12 bases between the two germline ends. Here the CDR3 DNA reads TGTGCCAGCAGCCCCTCTAGCTACTACAATGAGCAGTTCTTC. Encoded protein: CASSPSSYYNEQFF.

This clonotype was observed at least ten times. The chain uses TRBV25-1 and TRBJ2-3; D possibly corresponds to TRBD1 (6 bases). The CDR3 has 13 residues. Germline V gives CDR1 MGHDK, CDR2 SYGVNS. V was cut by 5 bases and J by 2 bases, with 8 bases left in between. CDR3 nucleotide sequence: TGTGCCAGCAGTACAGGGATCACAGATACGCAGTATTTT. Translated, it gives CASSTGITDTQYF.

This rearrangement joins TRBV20-1 to TRBJ2-7; 12 nucleotides match TRBD2. Germline loops: CDR1 DFQATT, CDR2 SNEGSKA (reference sequence). Losses at the gene ends were 5 bases for V and 2 bases for J; bases not matched to a gene: 7. The CDR3 runs to 15 residues. The CDR3 region has the DNA TGCAGTGCTCTCCCCCCTAGCGGGAGGGCCTACGAGCAGTACTTC. It translates to CSALPPSGRAYEQYF.